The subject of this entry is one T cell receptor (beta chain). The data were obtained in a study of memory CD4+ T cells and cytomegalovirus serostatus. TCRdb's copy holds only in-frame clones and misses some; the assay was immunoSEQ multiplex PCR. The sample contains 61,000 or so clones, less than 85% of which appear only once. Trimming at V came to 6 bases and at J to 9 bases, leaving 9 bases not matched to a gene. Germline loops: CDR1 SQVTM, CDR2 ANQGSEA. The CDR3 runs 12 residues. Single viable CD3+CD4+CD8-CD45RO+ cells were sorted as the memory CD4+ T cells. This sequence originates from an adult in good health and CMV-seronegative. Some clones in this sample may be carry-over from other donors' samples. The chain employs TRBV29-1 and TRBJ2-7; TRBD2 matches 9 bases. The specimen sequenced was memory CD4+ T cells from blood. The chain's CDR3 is CSVGTGTSSQYF. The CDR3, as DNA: TGCAGCGTGGGTACCGGGACTAGCTCGCAGTACTTC.